These 14 T cell receptor beta chains share one sample of origin, sequenced in a study of identical twins. TCRdb re-called the 5' RACE reads with MiXCR, one entry per CDR3 protein. This table has some 710,000 distinct CDR3 sequences, approximately 6% appearing once. Material: naive T cells sorted from blood. Every receptor here comes from a man aged 18 to 30 in good health.

A few counts support this clonotype. This chain connects TRBV7-3 to TRBJ1-3, with D hard to call. The CDR3 is 15 amino acids. CDR1 is SGHTA and CDR2 is FQGTGA in the germline V gene. V was pared by 5 bases and J by 0 bases, with 11 bases between. CDR3 amino acids: CASSPDDFSGNTIYF. In DNA form, the CDR3 reads TGTGCCAGCAGCCCCGATGACTTCTCTGGAAACACCATATATTTT.

This clonotype was found many times. This CDR3 is CASSQLWSSYNEQFF. In DNA, the CDR3 is TGTGCCAGCAGCCAACTGTGGAGCTCCTACAATGAGCAGTTCTTC. The chain uses TRBV4-2 and TRBJ2-1, with D unresolved. This CDR3 region has 15 residues. Trimming took 2 bases from V and 0 from J, leaving 8 bases between them. The germline V gene has CDR1 LGHNA and CDR2 YNFKEQ.

The sample holds many counts of this clonotype. The V gene is TRBV20-1, the J gene TRBJ2-7; 7 nucleotides match TRBD2. CDR1 and CDR2 (germline): DFQATT, SNEGSKA (reference sequence). Losses at the gene ends were 5 bases for V and 0 bases for J; bases not matched to a gene: 10. This CDR3 region has 15 residues. In DNA, the CDR3 is TGCAGTGCTGATCCTAGCGGAGGGAACTCCTACGAGCAGTACTTC. Amino acid sequence: CSADPSGGNSYEQYF.

This clonotype was seen at least ten times. The gene calls are TRBV27 and TRBJ2-1; TRBD1 matches 7 bases. This CDR3 has 16 residues. The germline gives CDR1 MNHEY, CDR2 SMNVEV (reference sequence). The V gene end was trimmed by 5 bases and the J gene end by 9 bases; junction bases not matched to a gene: 16. CDR3 loop: CASSPPGITRDSEQFF. CDR3 nucleotides: TGTGCCAGCAGTCCTCCTGGGATAACCCGGGACAGTGAGCAGTTCTTC.

This clonotype was seen many times. The chain employs TRBV7-9 and TRBJ2-5; D gene uncertain. Germline CDR1 is SEHNR and CDR2 is FQNEAQ (reference sequence). This CDR3 comprises 13 residues. V was cut by 1 base and J by 5 bases, with 8 bases left in between. CDR3 bases: TGTGCCAGCAGCTTAGTCCCCGAGGAGACCCAGTACTTC. Amino acid sequence: CASSLVPEETQYF.

In this sample, this clonotype turned up a few times. Here the CDR3 DNA reads TGCAGTGCCAGATGGGAGGGCACTGAAGCTTTCTTT. Protein product: CSARWEGTEAFF. The chain has TRBV20-1 and TRBJ1-1; D remains unclear. CDR1 and CDR2 from the germline V gene are DFQATT and SNEGSKA (reference sequence). Trimming left V 6 bases short and J 4 bases short, with 12 bases between. The CDR3 spans 12 residues.

This chain uses TRBV12-3 or TRBV12-4 with TRBJ2-1; the D call may be TRBD1 or TRBD2 (5 bases each). Trimming left V 6 bases short and J 9 bases short, with 18 bases between. The CDR3 has 14 residues. Written as DNA, the CDR3 is TGTGCCAGCAGGCCCCCGGGACCCAATGGTGAGCAGTTCTTC. Translation: CASRPPGPNGEQFF.

V and J are TRBV6-4 and TRBJ2-3; D possibly corresponds to TRBD2 (5 bases). Trimming took 4 bases from V and 4 from J, leaving 9 bases between them. CDR1 and CDR2 (germline): MRHNA, SNTAGT. This CDR3 region has 13 residues. The CDR3 DNA sequence: TGTGCCAGCAGTGCAATCGGGGCAGATACGCAGTATTTT. Translated: CASSAIGADTQYF.

This clonotype was recorded many times. The chain couples TRBV12-3 or TRBV12-4 to TRBJ2-1; 8 nucleotides line up with TRBD2. Trimming cost V 3 bases and J 7 bases; bases outside gene matches: 8. The CDR3 is 15 residues long. The CDR3 sequence: CASSFPGGPQNEQFF. The CDR3 bases are TGTGCCAGCAGTTTTCCGGGAGGGCCCCAGAATGAGCAGTTCTTC.

The genes are TRBV7-9 and TRBJ2-7; 10 bases are shared with TRBD1. The junction had 10 bases not matched to a gene; V was cut back by 5 bases and J by 0 bases. There are 17 residues in the CDR3. CDR1 and CDR2 (germline): SEHNR, FQNEAQ (reference sequence). CDR3 sequence: CASSPLGQGRISYEQYF. CDR3 DNA: TGTGCCAGCAGCCCCCTGGGACAGGGGCGAATCTCCTACGAGCAGTACTTC.

There are many counts of this clonotype. This chain connects TRBV12-3 or TRBV12-4 to TRBJ2-3; 10 bases are a match to TRBD2. V gave up 6 bases and J gave up 7 bases; unmatched junction bases: 13. CDR3 length: 16 amino acids. The CDR3, as DNA: TGTGCCAGCAGCCATAATTTAGCGGGAGGCACGAATACGCAGTATTTT. Translating it yields CASSHNLAGGTNTQYF.

Worth noting for this clonotype: A read error is possible here, since a much larger clone lies one base away. The chain uses TRBV7-2 and TRBJ2-7, with D possibly TRBD2 on 6 matching bases. Trimming took 1 base from V and 0 from J, leaving 13 bases between them. Germline V lookup: CDR1 SGHTA, CDR2 FQGNSA. The CDR3 runs 16 residues. The CDR3 reads CASSLVAGRGSYEQYF. The CDR3 nucleotides are TGTGCCAGCAGCTTAGTTGCGGGAAGGGGCTCCTACGAGCAGTACTTC.

This clonotype came up many times. This chain connects TRBV7-6 to TRBJ2-1, with D perhaps assigned TRBD1 or TRBD2 (5 bases each). Germline V gene sequence: CDR1 SGHVS, CDR2 FNYEAQ. The CDR3 loop spans 15 amino acids. V lost 0 bases, J lost 6 bases, and 12 bases lay in between. The DNA for the CDR3 is TGTGCCAGCAGCTTAGCTGGGGGAGAGGGCAATGAGCAGTTCTTC. It encodes CASSLAGGEGNEQFF.

This clonotype showed up just a few times. As DNA, the CDR3 is TGCGCCAGCAGCCAAGAGGGGCAGGCGAGAAACACCATATATTTT. Its protein is CASSQEGQARNTIYF. The chain uses TRBV4-3 and TRBJ1-3; tentatively, D is TRBD1 (5 bases). V lost 0 bases, J lost 5 bases, and 11 bases lay in between. The germline gives CDR1 LGHNA, CDR2 YSLEER. CDR3 size: 15 residues.